This TCR beta chain was captured in a study of T-cell memory formation after mild COVID-19. General study points: Some responding clones appeared in pre-infection memory, suggesting cross-reactive memory joined.

Each CDR3 protein is one row after TCRdb ran MiXCR on the 5' RACE reads. The sample comprises hundreds of thousands of distinct CDR3 sequences, roughly 21% of which are singletons, and approximately 12% rests with the top ten. This clonotype was seen a few times. Its antigen remains unknown. CDR1 is LGHNA and CDR2 is YNFKEQ in the germline V gene. Deletions cut 0 bases from V and 7 bases from J, with 10 bases between. The CDR3 runs 14 residues. The receptor was derived from an adult woman who had mild COVID-19 (a few samples of this study predate the infection). Cell type and time point are not known. V usage is TRBV4-2 and J usage is TRBJ2-1; D is unresolved. Sequencing used PBMCs or a T cell subset sorted from them (not recorded which). The CDR3 spells CASSQEATRNEQFF. CDR3 DNA: TGTGCCAGCAGCCAAGAGGCAACCCGGAATGAGCAGTTCTTC.